This is a list of T cell receptor beta chains from one sample in a study of low-dose radiotherapy and immunotherapy resistance in tumors. Each CDR3 protein is one row after TCRdb ran MiXCR on the reads. This table holds more than 45,000 distinct CDR3 sequences, approximately 25% found once. The sequencing used PBMCs, collected before treatment. These receptors originate from a male donor with prostate cancer. CDR3s include the opening cysteine and the closing phenylalanine or tryptophan. Each record gives: CDR3 protein, CDR3 DNA, V gene, J gene, clone size, D gene. The D gene is left open where the match is weak. Size is stated for part of the rows, as once, few or many counts, or as a class when the clone is expanded.

CDR3: CASSLDLRSQGRNTEAFF
DNA: TGTGCCAGCAGCTTAGATCTGCGTTCACAGGGAAGGAACACTGAAGCTTTCTTT
V: TRBV11-2
J: TRBJ1-1
size: .
D: .

CDR3: CASSRGQGNIVGVTEAFF
DNA: TGCGCCAGCAGCCGCGGACAGGGAAACATTGTGGGGGTCACTGAAGCTTTCTTT
V: TRBV4-1
J: TRBJ1-1
size: many
D: TRBD1

CDR3: CSAFGLAGGYEQYF
DNA: TGCAGTGCTTTCGGACTAGCGGGAGGCTACGAGCAGTACTTC
V: TRBV20-1
J: TRBJ2-7
size: .
D: TRBD2

CDR3: CASSLGGSGSAEQYF
DNA: TGCGCCAGCAGCTTGGGAGGGTCGGGATCGGCCGAGCAGTACTTC
V: TRBV5-1
J: TRBJ2-7
size: many
D: .

CDR3: CASSHQGLVGTF
DNA: TGTGCCAGCAGCCATCAGGGCCTCGTGGGCACCTTC
V: TRBV3-1
J: TRBJ1-2
size: many
D: .

CDR3: CASSERRTEAFF
DNA: TGTGCCAGCAGTGAACGTAGGACTGAAGCTTTCTTT
V: TRBV6-2/TRBV6-3
J: TRBJ1-1
size: few
D: .

CDR3: CASSTGTARNQPQHF
DNA: TGTGCCAGCAGTACCGGGACAGCCAGGAATCAGCCCCAGCATTTT
V: TRBV12-3/TRBV12-4
J: TRBJ1-5
size: many
D: TRBD1

CDR3: CASKYMDRGMDTQYF
DNA: TGCGCCAGCAAGTACATGGACAGGGGGATGGATACGCAGTATTTT
V: TRBV5-1
J: TRBJ2-3
size: many
D: TRBD1

CDR3: CASSAPHTLNTEAFF
DNA: TGTGCCAGCAGCGCCCCTCACACACTGAACACTGAAGCTTTCTTT
V: TRBV3-1
J: TRBJ1-1
size: many
D: .

CDR3: CASSPSVRASGGSYNEQFF
DNA: TGTGCCAGCAGCCCATCGGTTAGGGCCTCAGGCGGCTCCTACAATGAGCAGTTCTTC
V: TRBV7-9
J: TRBJ2-1
size: many
D: .

CDR3: CATSDNLGGSSYNEQFF
DNA: TGTGCCACCAGTGATAACCTGGGGGGGAGCTCCTACAATGAGCAGTTCTTC
V: TRBV24-1
J: TRBJ2-1
size: many
D: TRBD2

CDR3: CATRRAGEATEAFF
DNA: TGTGCCACCCGGCGTGCAGGGGAGGCCACTGAAGCTTTCTTT
V: TRBV27
J: TRBJ1-1
size: .
D: .

CDR3: CSVDQSSGGEQFF
DNA: TGCAGCGTTGACCAGTCCTCAGGCGGTGAGCAGTTCTTC
V: TRBV29-1
J: TRBJ2-1
size: many
D: .

CDR3: CASSPQGGYEQYF
DNA: TGTGCCAGCAGCCCTCAGGGAGGTTACGAGCAGTACTTC
V: TRBV3-1
J: TRBJ2-7
size: many
D: .

CDR3: CASSLDGAHTDTQYF
DNA: TGTGCCAGCAGTTTAGACGGAGCCCACACAGATACGCAGTATTTT
V: TRBV12-3/TRBV12-4
J: TRBJ2-3
size: many
D: .

CDR3: CASLRSAGQIYTDTQYF
DNA: TGTGCCAGCCTACGCTCCGCGGGACAGATATACACAGATACGCAGTATTTT
V: TRBV27
J: TRBJ2-3
size: many
D: .

CDR3: CASTLGDRVGYTF
DNA: TGCGCCAGCACCCTGGGGGACAGGGTTGGCTACACCTTC
V: TRBV5-1
J: TRBJ1-2
size: many
D: TRBD1

CDR3: CASSPAVTGRNEQFF
DNA: TGTGCCAGCAGCCCCGCCGTGACAGGGAGGAATGAGCAGTTCTTC
V: TRBV3-1
J: TRBJ2-1
size: many
D: .

CDR3: CASSLVPDADEQYF
DNA: TGTGCCAGCAGCTTGGTTCCAGACGCGGACGAGCAGTACTTC
V: TRBV5-4
J: TRBJ2-7
size: many
D: .

CDR3: CASTPGRRTGNTIYF
DNA: TGTGCCAGCACCCCGGGACGGCGCACCGGAAACACCATATATTTT
V: TRBV6-1
J: TRBJ1-3
size: .
D: .

CDR3: CASSGRGDIGYTF
DNA: TGTGCCAGCAGTGGGCGGGGGGACATTGGCTACACCTTC
V: TRBV25-1
J: TRBJ1-2
size: many
D: .

CDR3: CASRERGGGTDTQYF
DNA: TGTGCCAGCAGGGAGCGGGGGGGCGGCACAGATACGCAGTATTTT
V: TRBV6-1
J: TRBJ2-3
size: many
D: TRBD2

CDR3: CSASSSSTFNTEAFF
DNA: TGCAGTGCTAGTTCATCCTCCACTTTCAACACTGAAGCTTTCTTT
V: TRBV20-1
J: TRBJ1-1
size: .
D: .

CDR3: CASRTTGTPGYTF
DNA: TGTGCCAGCAGAACGACAGGGACCCCTGGCTACACCTTC
V: TRBV12-3/TRBV12-4
J: TRBJ1-2
size: many
D: TRBD1

CDR3: CASSEAGGPYEQYF
DNA: TGTGCCAGCAGTGAAGCGGGGGGTCCCTACGAGCAGTACTTC
V: TRBV6-1
J: TRBJ2-7
size: many
D: .

CDR3: CASSLVPGSYEQYF
DNA: TGTGCCAGCAGCTTAGTGCCGGGCTCCTACGAGCAGTACTTC
V: TRBV7-8
J: TRBJ2-7
size: many
D: .

CDR3: CASSKGLAETQYF
DNA: TGTGCCAGCAGCAAAGGACTAGCTGAGACCCAGTACTTC
V: TRBV11-2
J: TRBJ2-5
size: many
D: TRBD2

CDR3: CSARPLGLTSGSSYNEQFF
DNA: TGCAGTGCTAGGCCCCTGGGTCTGACCAGCGGTAGCTCCTACAATGAGCAGTTCTTC
V: TRBV20-1
J: TRBJ2-1
size: .
D: .

CDR3: CASSWRTGDTGELFF
DNA: TGTGCCAGCAGTTGGAGGACAGGGGACACCGGGGAGCTGTTTTTT
V: TRBV27
J: TRBJ2-2
size: few
D: TRBD1

CDR3: CASGLTGDNQPQHF
DNA: TGTGCCAGTGGCCTGACAGGGGACAATCAGCCCCAGCATTTT
V: TRBV19
J: TRBJ1-5
size: .
D: TRBD1

CDR3: CSVQTGPNQPQHF
DNA: TGCAGCGTCCAGACAGGGCCTAATCAGCCCCAGCATTTT
V: TRBV29-1
J: TRBJ1-5
size: many
D: TRBD1

CDR3: CASSDGSSGSHEQYF
DNA: TGTGCCAGCAGTGATGGGAGTAGCGGGAGCCACGAGCAGTACTTC
V: TRBV6-1
J: TRBJ2-7
size: many
D: TRBD2

CDR3: CSARDLETSEDNEQFF
DNA: TGCAGTGCTAGAGATCTAGAAACTAGCGAGGACAATGAGCAGTTCTTC
V: TRBV20-1
J: TRBJ2-1
size: few
D: TRBD2

CDR3: CASSPGRAIMNTEAFF
DNA: TGCGCCAGCAGCCCGGGACGGGCCATCATGAACACTGAAGCTTTCTTT
V: TRBV5-1
J: TRBJ1-1
size: .
D: .

CDR3: CASSLGSGSHEQFF
DNA: TGCGCCAGCAGCCTAGGTAGCGGGAGCCATGAGCAGTTCTTC
V: TRBV5-1
J: TRBJ2-1
size: few
D: TRBD2

CDR3: CASSFGEYEQYF
DNA: TGTGCCAGCAGTTTCGGCGAATACGAGCAGTACTTC
V: TRBV28
J: TRBJ2-7
size: many
D: .

CDR3: CASSQTGAGGTEAFF
DNA: TGTGCCAGCAGCCAAACCGGGGCAGGGGGGACTGAAGCTTTCTTT
V: TRBV3-1
J: TRBJ1-1
size: many
D: TRBD1

CDR3: CASSQRDRTYEQYF
DNA: TGCGCCAGCAGCCAACGGGACAGGACCTACGAGCAGTACTTC
V: TRBV4-1
J: TRBJ2-7
size: many
D: TRBD1

CDR3: CASSPESGPRGGYTF
DNA: TGTGCCAGCAGCCCGGAGTCTGGGCCCAGAGGGGGCTACACCTTC
V: TRBV5-1
J: TRBJ1-2
size: many
D: .

CDR3: CASSKDSSGGTQYF
DNA: TGTGCCAGCAGTAAGGACTCCTCAGGAGGGACCCAGTACTTC
V: TRBV2
J: TRBJ2-5
size: .
D: .

CDR3: CSVEKQGAEKLFF
DNA: TGCAGCGTTGAAAAGCAGGGGGCTGAAAAACTGTTTTTT
V: TRBV29-1
J: TRBJ1-4
size: many
D: TRBD1

CDR3: CASSHTAPSSYEQYF
DNA: TGTGCCAGCAGCCATACTGCTCCCAGCTCCTACGAGCAGTACTTC
V: TRBV7-9
J: TRBJ2-7
size: medium-sized
D: .

CDR3: CASTGIGSRGYEQYF
DNA: TGTGCCAGCACCGGGATCGGATCCCGGGGCTACGAGCAGTACTTC
V: TRBV3-1
J: TRBJ2-7
size: many
D: .

CDR3: CSAEGSNEQFF
DNA: TGCAGTGCAGAGGGTTCTAATGAGCAGTTCTTC
V: TRBV20-1
J: TRBJ2-1
size: many
D: .

CDR3: CAISGESRWGTQYF
DNA: TGTGCCATCAGTGGCGAAAGCCGGTGGGGTACGCAGTATTTT
V: TRBV6-5
J: TRBJ2-3
size: once
D: .

CDR3: CASSLAKASEAFF
DNA: TGCGCCAGCAGCTTGGCCAAGGCCAGCGAAGCTTTCTTT
V: TRBV5-1
J: TRBJ1-1
size: many
D: .

CDR3: CSGYRGNYEQYF
DNA: TGCAGTGGCTACAGGGGAAACTACGAGCAGTACTTC
V: TRBV20-1
J: TRBJ2-7
size: many
D: TRBD1

CDR3: CASRGEETQYF
DNA: TGTGCCAGCAGGGGGGAAGAGACCCAGTACTTC
V: TRBV28
J: TRBJ2-5
size: many
D: .

CDR3: CASSPGGRRPYGTQYF
DNA: TGTGCCAGCAGCCCGGGGGGGCGCAGGCCGTATGGGACCCAGTACTTC
V: TRBV5-4
J: TRBJ2-5
size: many
D: TRBD2

CDR3: CSVEDNTGIYGYTF
DNA: TGCAGCGTTGAAGACAACACAGGGATCTATGGCTACACCTTC
V: TRBV29-1
J: TRBJ1-2
size: many
D: .

CDR3: CASSLGSSGRFYNEQFF
DNA: TGTGCCAGCAGCTTAGGTTCTAGCGGGAGATTTTACAATGAGCAGTTCTTC
V: TRBV11-3
J: TRBJ2-1
size: many
D: TRBD2

CDR3: CASSASGQDTYEQYF
DNA: TGTGCCAGCAGCGCATCGGGACAGGATACCTACGAGCAGTACTTC
V: TRBV9
J: TRBJ2-7
size: many
D: TRBD1

CDR3: CASSRYSGENNEQFF
DNA: TGTGCCAGCAGCCGATATAGCGGGGAAAACAATGAGCAGTTCTTC
V: TRBV3-1
J: TRBJ2-1
size: many
D: TRBD2